Reported below is one TCR beta chain. Its binding antigen is unknown. The record has no base qualities; no much larger clone is one base away. The data were taken from a study of CD8+ T cells in alopecia areata (dated by TCRdb to 2016 to 2019). Notes on the research overall: Treated patients were enrolled in an open-label pilot trial of oral tofacitinib at 5 to 10 mg twice daily for moderate-to-severe alopecia areata. Scalp clonality was compared among normal scalp (n=4), patchy alopecia areata scalp (n=8), and alopecia totalis/universalis scalp (n=8). In treated patients, disease severity was measured using the SALT score, which gives the percentage of scalp surface area affected. Tofacitinib was given for 6 to 18 months, followed by 6 months of follow-up off drug to assess delayed response and recurrence. The study used high-throughput TCRbeta sequencing to examine T cell clonal expansion in alopecia areata, in both the C3H/HeJ mouse model and human patients. immunoSEQ multiplex PCR using 35 Vbeta forward primers and 13 Jbeta reverse primers was used to amplify TCRbeta CDR3 regions. Scalp tissue and sorted CD4+ and CD8+ peripheral blood T cells from patchy and totalis/universalis alopecia areata patients and from healthy controls were covered by human TCRbeta sequencing. Patients on tofacitinib were biopsied at baseline and after 4 and 24 weeks of treatment, and several of the patients also had a later scalp biopsy. The RNA source kit depended on sample type: the PAXgene miRNA kit for fixed scalp, the miRNeasy kit for PBMCs, and the RNeasy kit for mouse skin. Beyond this particular receptor, the publication reports: Compared with normal scalp, lesional scalp had higher clonality and more expanded CD8+ clones, particularly in alopecia totalis/universalis, a pattern that suggests antigenic drive. Compared with mice, TCR sequences shared between patients were less clear, possibly partly because of HLA diversity across the patient population. During tofacitinib treatment, many expanded lesional clones remained in scalp and blood, and this persistence may partly explain relapse after treatment is stopped. Unlike mouse skin, which is dominated by gammadelta T cells, normal human skin has resident alphabeta T cells that are also sequenced, and this complicates analysis of the scalp TCR repertoire. Tofacitinib significantly lowered scalp clonality and the number of expanded CD8+ clones among the top 100 scalp clones. Because the treated cohort was small and had just a single nonresponder, larger studies are needed to establish links between baseline CD8+ expansion and response.

From cysteine to phenylalanine, the CDR3 is 15 amino acids long. Kept here is only the CDR3 DNA, which spans 45 bases and is read in frame from base 1. For CDR1 and CDR2, the germline V gene lists SGHRS and YFSETQ. V was cut back by 1 base and J by 1 base, leaving a gap of 6 bases between them. This specimen's time point label, per the study, means: around 28 days on oral tofacitinib. What this sample's treatment or condition label stands for: oral pan-JAK inhibitor, 5-10 mg twice daily. Peripheral blood and lesional scalp punch biopsies were obtained from patients with alopecia areata. PBMCs were isolated by density centrifugation and stained for CD3, CD4 and CD8, after which CD4+ and CD8+ T cells were sorted on a FACSAria. Receptor libraries were prepared by the immunoSEQ multiplex PCR assay. For TCR sequencing, RNA was extracted from every sample and reverse transcribed into cDNA to serve as template. First-strand cDNA was synthesized using SuperScript III with a 2:1 mix of oligo-dT and random hexamers. A synthetic immune receptor repertoire was used to measure amplification bias, and any remaining bias was corrected computationally. On the study's bioinformatics: Raw reads were preprocessed to remove errors, and CDR3 was defined by IMGT conventions from the conserved cysteine to phenylalanine. Clonality was computed by normalizing Shannon entropy by log2 of the number of productive unique TCRs and subtracting the result from 1. Whether scalp clones were CD4 or CD8 was inferred by matching scalp TCRbeta sequences against CD4 and CD8 repertoires sorted from blood. What TCRdb holds here is the immuneACCESS table cut down to in-frame rearrangements. Part of the clones is not present; checked against another copy, under half of the missing clones reflect an unresolved V gene, and the others are unexplained. V and J calls and clone size are given by that table; D and trimming were obtained from the DNA. The sample profile shows about 210,000 clones; around 66% of them were found once. The ten biggest clones cover 4% to 4.5% of the sample.

In this chain, TRBV5-1 is recombined with TRBJ2-6; the D segment cannot be called with confidence. The source of this sequence is a human donor with alopecia areata. The specimen was CD4+ T cells sorted from blood, collected at week 4, from a patient treated with tofacitinib. The CDR3 is CASSLPGSGANVLTF. The DNA is TGCGCCAGCAGCTTGCCCGGGTCTGGGGCCAACGTCCTGACTTTC.